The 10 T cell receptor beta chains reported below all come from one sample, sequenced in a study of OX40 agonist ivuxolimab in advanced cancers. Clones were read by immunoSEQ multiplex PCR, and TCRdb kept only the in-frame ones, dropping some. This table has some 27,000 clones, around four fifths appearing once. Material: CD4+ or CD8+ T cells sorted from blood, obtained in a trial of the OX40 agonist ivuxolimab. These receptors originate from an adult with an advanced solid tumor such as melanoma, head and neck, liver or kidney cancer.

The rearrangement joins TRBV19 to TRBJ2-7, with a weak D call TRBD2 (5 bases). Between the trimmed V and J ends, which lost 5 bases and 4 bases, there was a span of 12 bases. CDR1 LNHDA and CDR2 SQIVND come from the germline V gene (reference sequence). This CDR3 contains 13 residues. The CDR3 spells CASSSRTGYEQYF. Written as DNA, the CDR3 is TGTGCCAGTAGTTCCCGGACGGGGTACGAGCAGTACTTC.

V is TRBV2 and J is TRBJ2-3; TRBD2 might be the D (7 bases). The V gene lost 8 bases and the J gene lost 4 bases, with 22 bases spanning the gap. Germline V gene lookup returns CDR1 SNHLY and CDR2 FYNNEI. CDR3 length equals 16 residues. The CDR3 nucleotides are TGTGCCAGCTCCCCCGTTCGCCGGGGGGCCCCAGATACGCAGTATTTT. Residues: CASSPVRRGAPDTQYF.

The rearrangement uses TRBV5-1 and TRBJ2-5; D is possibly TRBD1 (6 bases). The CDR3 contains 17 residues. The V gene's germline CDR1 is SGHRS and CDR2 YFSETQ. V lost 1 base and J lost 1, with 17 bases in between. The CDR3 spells CASSLRDTYLSQETQYF. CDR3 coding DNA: TGCGCCAGCAGCTTGCGGGACACCTATTTGTCCCAAGAGACCCAGTACTTC.

CDR3 sequence reads: CASSSGTGPYEQYF. CDR3 DNA: TGTGCCAGCAGTTCCGGGACAGGGCCCTACGAGCAGTACTTC. The chain uses TRBV6-5 and TRBJ2-5, with 9 nucleotides matching TRBD1. Judging by the DNA end, TRBJ2-7 fits better; the J call may be wrong. The CDR3 contains 14 residues. Germline V gene data show CDR1 as MNHEY and CDR2 as SVGAGI.

CDR3 bases: TGTGCCATCAGTGATGAGGTGACACCGCTTGGGGAGCAGTACTTC. Its translation is CAISDEVTPLGEQYF. The rearrangement links TRBV10-3 to TRBJ2-7; the D is unclear. The CDR3 extends over 15 amino acids. Trimming stripped 3 bases from V and 7 bases from J, with 19 bases between. Germline loops: CDR1 ENHRY, CDR2 SYGVKD.

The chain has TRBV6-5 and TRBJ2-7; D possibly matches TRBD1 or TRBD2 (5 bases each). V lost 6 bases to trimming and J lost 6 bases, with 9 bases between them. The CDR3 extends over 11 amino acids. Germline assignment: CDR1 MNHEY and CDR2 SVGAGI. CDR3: CASRYGGEQYF. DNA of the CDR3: TGTGCCAGCAGGTATGGGGGCGAGCAGTACTTC.

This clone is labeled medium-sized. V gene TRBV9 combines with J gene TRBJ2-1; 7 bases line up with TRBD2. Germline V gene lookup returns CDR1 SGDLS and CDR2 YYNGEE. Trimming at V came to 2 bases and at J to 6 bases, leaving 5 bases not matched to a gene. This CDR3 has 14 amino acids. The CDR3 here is CASSVGASGNEQFF. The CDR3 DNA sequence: TGTGCCAGCAGCGTCGGGGCTAGCGGCAATGAGCAGTTCTTC.

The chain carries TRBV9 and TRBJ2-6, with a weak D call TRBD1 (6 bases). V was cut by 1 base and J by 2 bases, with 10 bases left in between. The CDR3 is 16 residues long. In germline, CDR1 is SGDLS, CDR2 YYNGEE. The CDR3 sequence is CASSVNRVTGANVLTF. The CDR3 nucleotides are TGTGCCAGCAGCGTAAACAGGGTAACTGGGGCCAACGTCCTGACTTTC.

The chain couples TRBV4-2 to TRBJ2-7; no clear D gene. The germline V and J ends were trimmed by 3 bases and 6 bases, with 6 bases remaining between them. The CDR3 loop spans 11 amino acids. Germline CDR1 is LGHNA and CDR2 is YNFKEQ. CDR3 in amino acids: CASSQGSEQYF. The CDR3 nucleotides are TGTGCCAGCAGCCAGGGCAGCGAGCAGTACTTC.

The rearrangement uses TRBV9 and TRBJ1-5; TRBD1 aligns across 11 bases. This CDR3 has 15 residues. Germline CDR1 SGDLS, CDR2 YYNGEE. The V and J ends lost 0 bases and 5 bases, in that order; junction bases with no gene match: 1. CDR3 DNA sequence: TGTGCCAGCAGCGTAGGGGACAGGGGGGATCAGCCCCAGCATTTT. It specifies CASSVGDRGDQPQHF.